The 5 T cell receptor beta chains in this list originate from one sample, sequenced in a study of beta chain features in type 1 diabetes. Sequencing targeted expressed TCRB transcripts, as all isolated RNA had been reverse transcribed. Measured with immunoSEQ multiplex PCR; TCRdb has only the in-frame clones, and not every one. The sample lists a few hundred thousand clones, about 26% seen once, with approximately 4% in the top ten. Sequenced: central memory CD4+ T cells from blood. All receptors derive from a young man in good health.

The V call is TRBV30, the J call TRBJ2-3; no firm D call. Germline assignment: CDR1 GTSNPN and CDR2 SVGIG (reference sequence). Trimming stripped 0 bases from V and 1 base from J, with 8 bases between. The CDR3 consists of 14 residues. The CDR3 nucleotides read TGTGCCTGGAGTGTATCCCTCGGCACAGATACGCAGTATTTT. Translated, it gives CAWSVSLGTDTQYF.

In this sample, this clone turned up a few times. The same CDR3 also results from other DNA sequences found in this sample. The chain couples TRBV4-2 to TRBJ2-2, with D unresolved. V lost 0 bases to trimming and J lost 6 bases, with 8 bases between them. This CDR3 is built from 14 residues. The germline V gene has CDR1 LGHNA and CDR2 YNFKEQ. CDR3: CASSQDLGSGELFF. The DNA of the CDR3 is TGTGCCAGCAGCCAAGATTTGGGGTCCGGGGAGCTGTTTTTT.

This chain connects TRBV18 to TRBJ1-5; no firm D call. Germline CDR1 is KGHSH and CDR2 is LQKENI. Trimming cost V 6 bases and J 0 bases, with 9 bases left between them. The CDR3 is made up of 14 amino acids. CDR3 in amino acids: CASSWEGSNQPQHF. For the CDR3, the DNA is TGTGCCAGCTCGTGGGAGGGTAGCAATCAGCCCCAGCATTTT.

This chain links TRBV29-1 with TRBJ2-5, with unresolved D. In germline, CDR1 is SQVTM, CDR2 ANQGSEA. The CDR3 is made up of 12 amino acids. V lost 1 base to trimming and J lost 4 bases, with 7 bases between them. The DNA for the CDR3 is TGCAGCGTTGAAGCGTTAGGAGAGACCCAGTACTTC. It is translated as CSVEALGETQYF. The full variable domain, its missing parts supplied by reference TRBV29-1 and TRBJ2-5, is SAVISQKPSRDICQRGTSLTIQCQVDSQVTMMFWYRQQPGQSLTLIATANQGSEATYESGFVIDKFPISRPNLTFSTLTVSNMSPEDSSIYLCSVEALGETQYFGPGTRLLVL.

The chain employs TRBV30 and TRBJ2-5; the D gene could be TRBD1 or TRBD2 (5 bases each). CDR3 length: 15 residues. Germline CDR1 and CDR2: GTSNPN and SVGIG (reference sequence). The V end was cut by 2 bases, the J end by 3 bases, with 16 bases between. The CDR3 DNA reads TGTGCCTGGAGTACACGACCCGGGACGGAAGAGACCCAGTACTTC. Protein product: CAWSTRPGTEETQYF.